The 20 T cell receptor beta chains below all came from one sample that was sequenced in a study of siplizumab effects on memory and regulatory T cells. Clones were sequenced by immunoSEQ multiplex PCR, and TCRdb holds only the in-frame ones, with some missing. The table has about 82,000 clones, about 87% seen once. Sequences were obtained from Tregs sorted from blood. The receptor source for this set is a human donor in good health.

This chain links TRBV11-2 with TRBJ2-5; 8 bases map to TRBD1. There are 14 residues in the CDR3. Per germline, CDR1 SGHAT and CDR2 FQNNGV. V dropped 5 bases and J dropped 7; count of bases not matched to a gene: 9. Written as DNA, the CDR3 is TGTGCCAGCAGCACCCTGACAGGGGTGGGGACCCAGTACTTC. The encoded protein is CASSTLTGVGTQYF.

This chain joins TRBV18 and TRBJ1-5; tentatively, D is TRBD1 (5 bases). Trimming took off 6 bases at V and 5 bases at J, with 11 bases between the two ends. Germline CDR1 KGHSH, CDR2 LQKENI. The CDR3 has 13 residues. This chain's CDR3 is CASSEAGDQPQHF. The CDR3 DNA reads TGTGCCAGCTCCGAGGCGGGGGATCAGCCCCAGCATTTT.

The chain joins TRBV5-6 to TRBJ1-6; no definite D call. CDR1 and CDR2 (germline): SGHDT, YYEEEE. There are 15 residues in the CDR3. V was clipped by 6 bases and J by 3 bases, with 13 bases between them. In nucleotides, the CDR3 is TGTGCCAGCACCCCTGGACGGTACTATAATTCACCCCTCCACTTT. This sequence encodes CASTPGRYYNSPLHF.

V is TRBV18 and J is TRBJ2-5; no definite D call. The DNA end is more similar to TRBJ2-7, so the J call may be wrong. The length of the CDR3 is 13 residues. The V gene's germline CDR1 is KGHSH and CDR2 LQKENI. The CDR3 DNA follows: TGTGCCAGCTCACCACCGAACTCCTACGAGCAGTACTTC. This sequence encodes CASSPPNSYEQYF.

V is TRBV6-1 and J is TRBJ1-3, with D tentatively TRBD1 (5 bases). Germline-derived CDR1 and CDR2 are MNHNS and SASEGT. Trimming removed 4 bases at V and 7 bases at J, with 8 bases between. This CDR3 comprises 12 residues. CDR3 in DNA: TGTGCCAGCAGTGGGGGGGGGAACACCATATATTTT. Translated: CASSGGGNTIYF.

The chain carries TRBV29-1 and TRBJ2-7; possible D gene TRBD1, 6 bases. CDR3 length: 10 residues. Germline loops: CDR1 SQVTM, CDR2 ANQGSEA. With 3 bases removed from V and 8 bases from J, the gap between germline ends came to 8 bases. CDR3 nucleotides: TGCAGCGTTGAGGGGACACAGCAGTACTTC. Encoded protein: CSVEGTQQYF.

V and J are TRBV7-3 and TRBJ2-5; D uncertain. V lost 2 bases and J lost 3, with 10 bases in between. Looked up from germline, CDR1 is SGHTA and CDR2 is FQGTGA. The CDR3 spans 14 residues. The chain's CDR3 is CASSLEPAKETQYF. The CDR3, as DNA: TGTGCCAGCAGCTTAGAGCCGGCCAAAGAGACCCAGTACTTC.

The chain combines TRBV5-6 with TRBJ1-3; D not resolved. V lost 4 bases, J lost 2 bases, and 1 base lay in between. The CDR3 loop spans 11 amino acids. The germline V gene encodes CDR1 SGHDT and CDR2 YYEEEE. CDR3 DNA sequence: TGTGCCAGCAGCACTGGAAACACCATATATTTT. This gives the protein CASSTGNTIYF.

The chain joins TRBV6-5 to TRBJ1-1; D is possibly TRBD1 (5 bases). Germline lookup yields CDR1 MNHEY and CDR2 SVGAGI. This CDR3 has 12 amino acids. Trimming took off 7 bases at V and 10 bases at J, with 16 bases between the two ends. The CDR3: CASTSGVGGAFF. CDR3 DNA: TGTGCCAGCACCTCGGGGGTGGGGGGAGCTTTCTTT.

The chain uses TRBV19 and TRBJ2-1; D perhaps matches TRBD2 (5 bases). With 7 bases removed from V and 9 bases from J, the gap between germline ends came to 16 bases. The length of the CDR3 is 13 residues. Germline V gene data show CDR1 as LNHDA and CDR2 as SQIVND (reference sequence). In DNA, the CDR3 is TGTGCCAGTACCCCGGGGTACTTCGGTGAGCAGTTCTTC. Its translation is CASTPGYFGEQFF. The full variable domain, rest sourced from reference TRBV19 and TRBJ2-1, is DGGITQSPKYLFRKEGQNVTLSCEQNLNHDAMYWYRQDPGQGLRLIYYSQIVNDFQKGDIAEGYSVSREKKESFPLTVTSAQKNPTAFYLCASTPGYFGEQFFGPGTRLTVL.

The chain employs TRBV7-2 and TRBJ2-3, with D tentatively TRBD2 (6 bases). V shed 3 bases and J shed 2 bases, with 6 bases lying between them. Germline CDR1 SGHTA, CDR2 FQGNSA. The CDR3 length is 13 residues. CDR3 in amino acids: CASSLDYTDTQYF. The CDR3 nucleotides are TGTGCCAGCAGCTTGGACTACACAGATACGCAGTATTTT. Full variable domain (remainder filled in from reference TRBV7-2 and TRBJ2-3): GAGVSQSPSNKVTEKGKDVELRCDPISGHTALYWYRQSLGQGLEFLIYFQGNSAPDKSGLPSDRFSAERTGGSVSTLTIQRTQQEDSAVYLCASSLDYTDTQYFGPGTRLTVL.

The rearrangement joins TRBV30 to TRBJ1-2; D may be TRBD1 (5 bases). Germline V lookup: CDR1 GTSNPN, CDR2 SVGIG (reference sequence). V lost 3 bases, J lost 1 base, and 12 bases lay in between. The CDR3 has 14 amino acids. CDR3 DNA: TGTGCCTGGAGGGGACTGATAGATAACTATGGCTACACCTTC. Encoded protein: CAWRGLIDNYGYTF.

This chain links TRBV18 with TRBJ2-2; D might be TRBD2 (5 bases). Germline V gene sequence: CDR1 KGHSH, CDR2 LQKENI. V lost 4 bases and J 4 bases, leaving 13 bases between the germline ends. The CDR3 runs to 15 residues. The CDR3 DNA reads TGTGCCAGCTCACTAGGGAGTCAGAGCACCGGGGAGCTGTTTTTT. Translated: CASSLGSQSTGELFF.

This chain connects TRBV10-3 to TRBJ2-7; maybe TRBD2 (6 bases). Germline V CDR1 and CDR2: ENHRY, SYGVKD. V lost 6 bases to trimming and J lost 4 bases, with 19 bases between them. The CDR3 length is 15 residues. The CDR3 nucleotides are TGTGCCATCAGGAGGGACTCCACGGGATTTTACGAGCAGTACTTC. It specifies CAIRRDSTGFYEQYF.

The rearrangement links TRBV11-1 to TRBJ2-3; 8 bases line up with TRBD2. With 3 bases clipped from V and 2 bases from J, the junction kept 4 bases outside the gene matches. The CDR3 has 15 amino acids. The V gene's germline CDR1 is SGHAT and CDR2 FQDESV (reference sequence). CDR3: CASSFQRGNTDTQYF. The CDR3 DNA sequence: TGTGCCAGCAGCTTCCAGCGGGGGAACACAGATACGCAGTATTTT.

This clone occurred a few times. The rearrangement uses TRBV5-4 and TRBJ1-2, with 9 bases aligning to TRBD1. This CDR3 is 15 amino acids long. CDR1 is SGHNT, CDR2 YYREEE, per germline (reference sequence). Germline trimming cut 3 bases from V and 4 bases from J; bases unmatched to any gene: 7. The CDR3 DNA follows: TGTGCCAGCAGCTCCATACAGGGGGCAGGCTATGGCTACACCTTC. Residues: CASSSIQGAGYGYTF.

The chain combines TRBV9 with TRBJ1-2; no clear D gene. Germline V CDR1 and CDR2: SGDLS, YYNGEE. V was shortened by 0 bases and J by 3 bases, with 6 bases between the two germline ends. This CDR3 is built from 13 residues. The CDR3 nucleotides read TGTGCCAGCAGCGTAGTCGGATACTATGGCTACACCTTC. Protein: CASSVVGYYGYTF.

This clone was seen only a few times. This rearrangement joins TRBV2 to TRBJ1-6; TRBD1 might be the D (6 bases). Germline loops: CDR1 SNHLY, CDR2 FYNNEI. Trimming cost V 6 bases and J 7 bases, with 16 bases left between them. The CDR3 length is 15 residues. CDR3 nucleotides: TGTGCCAGCAGCTTACAGGGATCTGGCAATTCACCCCTCCACTTT. Its protein product is CASSLQGSGNSPLHF.

V and J are TRBV5-1 and TRBJ1-1; possible D gene TRBD1, 5 bases. CDR1 and CDR2 from the germline V gene are SGHRS and YFSETQ. V shed 4 bases and J shed 4 bases, with 17 bases lying between them. The CDR3 extends over 15 amino acids. CDR3 loop: CASSLSLQGPTEAFF. CDR3 sequence (DNA): TGCGCCAGCAGCCTTTCCCTTCAGGGCCCCACTGAAGCTTTCTTT.

The CDR3 sequence is CASSLYNEQFF. The DNA for the CDR3 is TGTGCCAGCAGTCTCTACAATGAGCAGTTCTTC. The rearrangement uses TRBV6-6 and TRBJ2-1; D uncertain. CDR1 MNHNY and CDR2 SVGAGI come from the germline V gene (reference sequence). The CDR3 length is 11 residues. The germline V and J ends were trimmed by 5 bases and 3 bases, with 2 bases remaining between them.